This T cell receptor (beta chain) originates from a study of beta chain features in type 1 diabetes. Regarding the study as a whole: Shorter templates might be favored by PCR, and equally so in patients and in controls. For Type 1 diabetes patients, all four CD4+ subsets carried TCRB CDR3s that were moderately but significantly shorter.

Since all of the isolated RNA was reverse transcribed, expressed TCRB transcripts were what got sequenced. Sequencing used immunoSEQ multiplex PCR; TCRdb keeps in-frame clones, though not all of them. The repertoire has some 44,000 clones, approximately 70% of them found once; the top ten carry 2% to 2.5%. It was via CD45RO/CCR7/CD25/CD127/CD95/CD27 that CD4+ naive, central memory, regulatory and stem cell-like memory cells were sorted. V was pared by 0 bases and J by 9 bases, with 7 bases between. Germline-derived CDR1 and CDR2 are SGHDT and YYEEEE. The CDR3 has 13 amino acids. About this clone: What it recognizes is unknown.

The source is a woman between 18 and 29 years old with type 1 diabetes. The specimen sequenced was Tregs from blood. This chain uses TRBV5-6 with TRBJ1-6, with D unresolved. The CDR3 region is CASSLGSLSPLHF. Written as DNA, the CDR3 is TGTGCCAGCAGCTTGGGTTCTCTTTCACCCCTCCACTTT.